This TCR beta chain was documented in a study of CD8 T cells in Susac syndrome. Trimming removed 4 bases from V and 5 bases from J; junction bases left unmatched: 5. The CDR3 has 14 amino acids. Germline V gene data show CDR1 as GTSNPN and CDR2 as SVGIG (reference sequence). Negative isolation was used for CD8+ and CD4+ T cells, and FACS enrichment was applied to TEMRA cells. Random-hexamer reverse transcription was applied to roughly 0.5 to 1 ug RNA. With immunoSEQ multiplex PCR, TCR beta CDR3 was amplified across 54 Vbeta and 13 Jbeta. Each CDR3 protein gets one entry after TCRdb re-called the immunoSEQ multiplex PCR reads with MiXCR. Of some 180,000 distinct CDR3 sequences in the sample, around 94% are singletons; the top ten hold 0.09% to 0.1%.

The sequence derives from a human donor with Susac syndrome. The rearrangement joins TRBV30 to TRBJ1-2; 12 nucleotides line up with TRBD1. Material: CD4+ T cells from PBMCs. The CDR3 is CAWKGTGGEYGYTF. The CDR3 DNA is TGTGCCTGGAAAGGGACAGGGGGCGAATATGGCTACACCTTC.